A single TCR beta chain is shown here with its context. The antigen remains unidentified. Assay execution took place at the deep level. Assay: immunoSEQ multiplex PCR; the TCRdb copy retains only in-frame clones and omits some. Of a few million clones listed, approximately 95% were seen once; the top ten hold around 0.4%. This sample was taken from a study of shared clonotypes between healthy human individuals. Germline V lookup: CDR1 MDHEN, CDR2 SYDVKM. The J segment lost 8 bases and the V segment lost 5 bases, leaving 12 bases of the junction unmatched. The CDR3 runs to 15 residues. Study results and limitations: Roughly 5% of naive CD4 clonotypes were shared across a few donors.

The study drew its donors from healthy HIV-negative adults without recent acute infections or vaccinations. CD4+ cells yielded CD45RA+ naive and CD45RA-negative memory subsets. The specimen sequenced was naive CD4+ T cells from PBMCs. The subset: CD45RA+ positively selected. The chain employs TRBV28 and TRBJ1-2; 9 bases line up with TRBD1. The origin of this receptor is a man younger than 30 in good health. Some clones in this sample may be carry-over from other donors' samples. The CDR3 loop is CASSLNPGQGGGYTF. Written as DNA, the CDR3 is TGTGCCAGCAGTCTGAACCCGGGACAGGGCGGAGGCTACACCTTC.